The clone carrying this T cell receptor (beta chain) has a handful of counts. The target antigen is unknown. This sample is part of a study of beta chain features in type 1 diabetes. Whole-study results and caveats: The question of HLA type influencing TCRB rearrangement was one that remained unresolved here.

Isolated RNA was reverse transcribed in full, so expressed TCRB transcripts were sequenced. Sequencing was performed with immunoSEQ multiplex PCR; in TCRdb, only in-frame clones are kept and a portion is missing. The sample lists about 360,000 clones, 10% to 15% seen once, with 0.017% in the top ten. This TCR was recovered from a man aged 18-30 years in good health. Sequencing was performed on naive CD4+ T cells from blood.

The CDR3, as DNA: TGTGCCAGCAGCTTAGCGCGGGACACAGATACGCAGTATTTT. It yields the protein CASSLARDTDTQYF. The genes are TRBV7-2 and TRBJ2-3; maybe TRBD2 (6 bases). The ends were cut back, 0 bases at V and 2 bases at J, with 6 bases in the middle. The CDR3 runs to 14 residues. The germline CDR1 and CDR2 sequences are SGHTA and FQGNSA.